A selection of T cell receptor beta chains follows, all from one sample in a study of cytomegalovirus exposure and HLA in healthy donors. Repertoires were generated with immunoSEQ multiplex PCR, while TCRdb's copy carries only in-frame clones and drops some. The profile shows 110,000 to 150,000 clones, around 89% of them singletons. Sequencing was carried out using PBMCs. The receptors shown here come from a woman between 25 and 40 years old in good health and CMV-seropositive. Each CDR3 is given with its conserved first and last residue. A D gene is named only where the DNA matches it firmly. Not every row has a clone size; where given, it reads once, few, many or a size class.

TRBJ2-2 - - TRBV25-1 CASYSRGTGELFF TGTGCCAGCTATTCCCGGGGGACCGGGGAGCTGTTTTTT
TRBJ1-1 TRBD1 - TRBV6-5 CASSWNGQANTEAFF TGTGCCAGCAGTTGGAATGGACAGGCGAACACTGAAGCTTTCTTT
TRBJ2-5 - - TRBV28 CASSFAPDSLYQETQYF TGTGCCAGCAGTTTTGCCCCGGACTCTTTGTACCAAGAGACCCAGTACTTC
TRBJ1-2 - - TRBV5-6 CASRVRQGFFGGYTF TGTGCCAGTCGCGTCCGCCAGGGGTTCTTCGGCGGCTACACCTTC
TRBJ2-1 - - TRBV9 CASSVGGIIDYNEQFF TGTGCCAGCAGCGTAGGCGGGATAATAGATTACAATGAGCAGTTCTTC
TRBJ2-7 TRBD1 - TRBV11-2 CASSRQGGSYEQYF TGTGCCAGCAGCAGACAGGGTGGGTCCTACGAGCAGTACTTC
TRBJ1-2 - - TRBV7-9 CASSLAKDSLYGYTF TGTGCCAGCAGCTTAGCGAAGGACAGCCTCTATGGCTACACCTTC
TRBJ1-5 - - TRBV28 CASRSWASNQPQHF TGTGCCAGCAGATCATGGGCCTCCAATCAGCCCCAGCATTTT
TRBJ2-1 TRBD2 - TRBV19 CATSTSGDSYNEQFF TGTGCCACCTCGACTAGCGGGGACTCCTACAATGAGCAGTTCTTC
TRBJ2-2 TRBD2 - TRBV4-1 CASGLAGGNTGELFF TGCGCCAGCGGACTAGCGGGGGGGAACACCGGGGAGCTGTTTTTT
TRBJ2-7 - - TRBV10-2 CASSDSRGEQYF TGCGCCAGCAGTGATTCCAGGGGCGAGCAGTACTTC
TRBJ1-5 - - TRBV28 CASRAGGPQHF TGTGCCAGCAGGGCCGGGGGGCCCCAGCATTTT
TRBJ1-3 - - TRBV5-1 CASSSVGGNTIYF TGCGCCAGCAGCTCGGTCGGGGGAAACACCATATATTTT
TRBJ2-7 TRBD2 - TRBV5-6 CASSWGTSGSFSEQYF TGTGCCAGCAGCTGGGGGACTAGCGGGAGTTTTAGCGAGCAGTACTTC
TRBJ2-2 TRBD1 once TRBV7-6 CASGTGETGELFF TGTGCCAGCGGCACAGGGGAGACCGGGGAGCTGTTTTTT
TRBJ2-7 - - TRBV10-3 CAISLGGSSYEQYF TGTGCCATCAGTTTAGGCGGGTCCTCCTACGAGCAGTACTTC
TRBJ2-3 TRBD1 - TRBV2 CAGSTGTGTDTQYF TGTGCCGGGTCGACAGGGACAGGCACAGATACGCAGTATTTT
TRBJ1-2 TRBD1 - TRBV9 CASSAGTGQWSNYGYTF TGTGCCAGCAGCGCAGGGACAGGGCAATGGTCCAACTATGGCTACACCTTC
TRBJ2-4 - - TRBV4-1 CASSQDRAQGGIGNIQYF TGCGCCAGCAGCCAAGATCGGGCACAGGGGGGGATAGGAAACATTCAGTACTTC
TRBJ2-7 - - TRBV5-5 CASSEAGVPDYEQYF TGTGCCAGCAGCGAAGCAGGGGTCCCAGACTACGAGCAGTACTTC
TRBJ2-5 TRBD1 - TRBV10-3 CAISRRQGGRETQYF TGTGCCATCAGCAGGAGACAGGGGGGTCGGGAGACCCAGTACTTC
TRBJ2-7 - - TRBV29-1 CSVEAGDRYEQYF TGCAGCGTTGAAGCGGGGGACCGCTACGAGCAGTACTTC
TRBJ2-1 - - TRBV9 CATGLGPENEQFF TGTGCCACCGGACTTGGCCCGGAAAATGAGCAGTTCTTC
TRBJ2-1 - - TRBV7-8 CASAGGSYNEQFF TGTGCCAGCGCTGGGGGGTCCTACAATGAGCAGTTCTTC
TRBJ1-1 TRBD1 - TRBV18 CASSPTGQGWGTAFF TGTGCCAGCTCACCCACGGGACAGGGATGGGGAACGGCTTTCTTT
TRBJ2-3 TRBD1 - TRBV6-5 CASRTDRGRSQYF TGTGCCAGCAGGACGGACAGGGGGCGTTCGCAGTATTTT
TRBJ2-7 - - TRBV4-1 CASSRLGRRRSYEQYF TGCGCCAGCAGCCGCCTGGGGAGACGGAGATCCTACGAGCAGTACTTC
TRBJ2-7 - few TRBV19 CASSITSRGGYEQYF TGTGCCAGTAGTATTACTTCTAGGGGGGGCTACGAGCAGTACTTC
TRBJ2-1 TRBD1 - TRBV15 CATSRPGQTYNEQFF TGTGCCACCAGCAGACCGGGACAGACCTACAATGAGCAGTTCTTC
TRBJ2-7 - - TRBV29-1 CSAVPRGTYEQYF TGCAGCGCCGTACCGAGGGGGACGTACGAGCAGTACTTC
TRBJ2-1 TRBD2 many TRBV10-2 CASLSAGDNEQFF TGCGCCAGCCTTAGCGCGGGAGACAATGAGCAGTTCTTC
TRBJ2-3 - - TRBV7-9 CASSPGDGNLADTQYF TGTGCCAGCAGCCCAGGGGACGGGAACCTTGCGGATACGCAGTATTTT
TRBJ2-7 - - TRBV7-8 CASSLGGGKNSYEQYF TGTGCCAGCAGCTTAGGGGGGGGCAAGAACTCCTACGAGCAGTACTTC
TRBJ2-7 - - TRBV19 CASSTAATYEQYF TGTGCCAGTAGTACCGCCGCTACCTACGAGCAGTACTTC
TRBJ2-1 TRBD2 - TRBV10-2 CASSEGQWRTSGSLEGEQFF TGCGCCAGCAGTGAGGGACAGTGGCGGACTAGCGGGAGTTTGGAGGGTGAGCAGTTCTTC
TRBJ2-3 TRBD2 - TRBV25-1 CASSGGAGVGPDTQYF TGTGCCAGCAGTGGGGGAGCGGGGGTCGGGCCAGATACGCAGTATTTT
TRBJ2-7 TRBD2 - TRBV28 CASGRGGADYEQYF TGTGCCAGCGGGAGGGGCGGGGCAGACTACGAGCAGTACTTC
TRBJ1-2 - - TRBV5-1 CASSPDPGIPSGYTF TGCGCCAGCAGCCCCGACCCGGGAATCCCCTCTGGCTACACCTTC
TRBJ1-5 - - TRBV6-5 CASSTAGNQPQHF TGTGCCAGCAGCACCGCCGGGAATCAGCCCCAGCATTTT
TRBJ2-7 TRBD1 - TRBV28 CARMGVGQGGSYEQYF TGTGCCAGGATGGGGGTGGGACAGGGTGGTTCCTACGAGCAGTACTTC
TRBJ2-5 TRBD2 - TRBV2 CASMASGDQETQYF TGTGCCAGCATGGCTAGCGGGGACCAAGAGACCCAGTACTTC
TRBJ2-5 - - TRBV11-2 CASSPRTAQETQYF TGTGCCAGCAGCCCCCGGACAGCCCAAGAGACCCAGTACTTC
TRBJ2-3 - - TRBV7-9 CASSAQLDSTDTQYF TGTGCCAGCAGCGCCCAACTAGACAGCACAGATACGCAGTATTTT
TRBJ2-7 TRBD1 - TRBV14 CASSQGTGEYEQYF TGTGCCAGCAGCCAAGGGACAGGGGAGTACGAGCAGTACTTC
TRBJ1-2 - few TRBV4-1 CASSQDRGFMSYTF TGCGCCAGCAGCCAAGATCGGGGGTTTATGAGCTACACCTTC
TRBJ2-5 - - TRBV6-6 CASSSLLEVLYF TGTGCCAGCAGTTCCCTTCTTGAGGTGCTGTACTTC
TRBJ2-5 TRBD1 - TRBV28 CASTSGQGMETQYF TGTGCCAGCACCTCCGGACAGGGGATGGAGACCCAGTACTTC
TRBJ2-3 - - TRBV2 CASSALYAQYF TGTGCCAGCAGTGCACTTTATGCGCAGTATTTT
TRBJ2-5 TRBD1 - TRBV5-1 CASSRTDRDETQYF TGCGCCAGCAGCCGGACGGACAGGGATGAGACCCAGTACTTC
TRBJ2-2 - - TRBV29-1 CSVEGPGGTGELFF TGCAGCGTTGAGGGGCCGGGCGGCACCGGGGAGCTGTTTTTT
TRBJ1-1 - - TRBV28 CASVTWGVKMNTEAFF TGTGCCAGCGTCACCTGGGGAGTAAAGATGAACACTGAAGCTTTCTTT
TRBJ1-4 - - TRBV28 CASSLRIADEKLFF TGTGCCAGCAGTTTGAGGATTGCGGATGAAAAACTGTTTTTT
TRBJ2-3 - - TRBV7-9 CASSSDFRDSSTDTQYF TGTGCCAGCAGCTCGGACTTCCGGGACTCAAGCACAGATACGCAGTATTTT
TRBJ1-4 TRBD1 once TRBV27 CASSLAAGQGGEKLFF TGTGCCAGCAGTTTAGCGGCGGGGCAGGGGGGTGAAAAACTGTTTTTT
TRBJ1-2 - - TRBV5-4 CASRRDVGYTF TGTGCCAGCAGGAGAGATGTTGGCTACACCTTC